This passage covers 25 T cell receptor beta chains from one sample sequenced in a study of blood T cell repertoires in COVID-19. Here immunoSEQ multiplex PCR was the method, and the copy in TCRdb shows in-frame clones only, minus some. The sample has 150,000 to 200,000 clones, under 90% seen once. Sequenced: peripheral blood. These receptors were collected from a woman older than 75 with acute or convalescent COVID-19.

The V call is TRBV6-5, the J call TRBJ1-2; D not certain. V was pared by 0 bases and J by 0 bases, with 5 bases between. The germline gives CDR1 MNHEY, CDR2 SVGAGI. The CDR3 sequence is 14 residues long. CDR3 loop: CASSYSESNYGYTF. The CDR3 coding sequence is TGTGCCAGCAGTTACTCAGAGTCTAACTATGGCTACACCTTC.

This sequence joins TRBV3-1 (or the pseudogene TRBV3-2) and TRBJ1-1; perhaps TRBD1 as D (6 bases). The CDR3 runs to 13 residues. The germline CDR1 and CDR2 sequences are LGHDT and YNNKEL (reference sequence). Trimming shortened V by 3 bases and J by 6 bases, and 11 bases separated the two germline ends. The CDR3, as DNA: TGTGCCAGCAGCCATGACAGGACCCCTGAAGCTTTCTTT. Amino acids: CASSHDRTPEAFF.

The rearrangement uses TRBV5-1 and TRBJ2-7; no clear D gene. CDR1 is SGHRS, CDR2 YFSETQ, per germline. The CDR3 totals 14 residues. Trimming removed 2 bases from V and 2 bases from J, with 11 bases in between. The CDR3 sequence: CASSFEAPAYEQYF. The DNA for the CDR3 is TGCGCCAGCAGCTTTGAGGCCCCGGCCTACGAGCAGTACTTC.

The V gene is TRBV15, the J gene TRBJ1-2; 7 nucleotides line up with TRBD1. Germline V gives CDR1 LNHNV, CDR2 YYDKDF (reference sequence). The CDR3 runs 17 residues. The ends lost 3 bases at V and 4 bases at J; junction bases unmatched: 14. The CDR3 bases are TGTGCCACCAGCAGCTTCGTAAAACAGGGGTTCGGCTATGGCTACACCTTC. Amino acids: CATSSFVKQGFGYGYTF. The full variable domain, completed using reference TRBV15 and TRBJ1-2, is DAMVIQNPRYQVTQFGKPVTLSCSQTLNHNVMYWYQQKSSQAPKLLFHYYDKDFNNEADTPDNFQSRRPNTSFCFLDIRSPGLGDTAMYLCATSSFVKQGFGYGYTFGSGTRLTVV.

J is TRBJ2-7 and V is TRBV11-2; the match to TRBD2 covers 12 bases. The V and J ends lost 2 bases and 3 bases, in that order; junction bases with no gene match: 2. The CDR3 consists of 15 residues. Germline V gene data show CDR1 as SGHAT and CDR2 as FQNNGV. In DNA form, the CDR3 reads TGTGCCAGCAGCTTACGACTAGCGGGAGTCTACGAGCAGTACTTC. It yields the protein CASSLRLAGVYEQYF.

The chain recombines TRBV5-6 with TRBJ1-4, with TRBD1 as a possible D gene (5 bases). The CDR3 consists of 17 residues. The V end lost 4 bases, the J end lost 5 bases, and 21 bases lay between the germline ends. CDR1 SGHDT and CDR2 YYEEEE come from the germline V gene. CDR3 in DNA: TGTGCCAGCAGCCCTCTTGGGGGGGAACGATCCAATGAAAAACTGTTTTTT. As protein: CASSPLGGERSNEKLFF. The full variable domain, completed using reference TRBV5-6 and TRBJ1-4, is DAGVTQSPTHLIKTRGQQVTLRCSPKSGHDTVSWYQQALGQGPQFIFQYYEEEERQRGNFPDRFSGHQFPNYSSELNVNALLLGDSALYLCASSPLGGERSNEKLFFGSGTQLSVL.

CDR3 nucleotide sequence: TGTGCCAGCAGTTACGTCACCGGGACAGGGAATGGCTACACCTTC. This sequence encodes CASSYVTGTGNGYTF. This rearrangement joins TRBV6-6 to TRBJ1-2; TRBD1 matches at 9 bases. The J segment lost 6 bases and the V segment lost 2 bases, leaving 7 bases of the junction unmatched. CDR1 is MNHNY, CDR2 SVGAGI, per germline (reference sequence). CDR3 length equals 15 residues.

This rearrangement joins TRBV4-1 to TRBJ2-1; 7 bases match TRBD2. V shed 1 base, J shed 0 bases, and the junction held 15 bases outside the gene matches. The germline V gene has CDR1 MGHRA and CDR2 YSYEKL. CDR3 length equals 20 residues. The CDR3 DNA follows: TGCGCCAGCAGCCAAGGAATCTTAGGGACTATACGAAGCTCCTACAATGAGCAGTTCTTC. Translated, it gives CASSQGILGTIRSSYNEQFF.

The chain recombines TRBV5-6 with TRBJ1-5, with D possibly matching TRBD1 (6 bases). The CDR3 length is 14 residues. V was clipped by 4 bases and J by 5 bases, with 13 bases between them. CDR1 and CDR2 from the germline V gene are SGHDT and YYEEEE. The CDR3 DNA reads as TGTGCCAGCAGCGGGGGCAGGCAGGATCAGCCCCAGCATTTT. Its protein product is CASSGGRQDQPQHF.

In nucleotides, the CDR3 is TGTGCCAGCAGCTTCAGGGGTACCACAGATACGCAGTATTTT. Protein sequence: CASSFRGTTDTQYF. The chain combines TRBV7-9 with TRBJ2-3, with a tentative D call TRBD1 (6 bases). Trimming removed 3 bases from V and 2 bases from J, with 9 bases in between. The CDR3 sequence is 14 residues long. Germline-derived CDR1 and CDR2 are SEHNR and FQNEAQ (reference sequence).

This clone was seen a few times. V is TRBV6-6 and J is TRBJ1-4, with 9 bases matching TRBD1. This CDR3 spans 14 amino acids. Unmatched junction bases numbered 5, after V lost 5 bases and J lost 7 bases. CDR1 and CDR2 (germline): MNHNY, SVGAGI (reference sequence). The CDR3 nucleotides read TGTGCCAGCAGTACCGACAGGGGGGGTGAAAAACTGTTTTTT. Its translation: CASSTDRGGEKLFF.

CDR3 DNA: TGTGCCAGCAGTTACACGTATGGAGAGTTAGACCAAGCTTTCTTT. Translated, it gives CASSYTYGELDQAFF. V and J are TRBV6-2 or TRBV6-3 and TRBJ1-1; no clear D gene. V was clipped by 2 bases and J by 9 bases, with 19 bases between them. CDR3 length: 15 amino acids. Germline assignment: CDR1 MNHEY and CDR2 SVGEGT.

This chain joins TRBV7-6 and TRBJ2-3; 16 nucleotides agree with TRBD2. Trimming took 6 bases from V and 5 from J; bases not matched to a gene: 8. CDR1 is SGHVS, CDR2 FNYEAQ, per germline. This CDR3 region has 17 residues. The CDR3 bases are TGTGCCAGCAGTTCCGGGACTAGCGGGGGGGCAGTAGATACGCAGTATTTT. Protein product: CASSSGTSGGAVDTQYF.

The V gene is TRBV12-5, the J gene TRBJ2-5; D is undetermined. Germline V gene lookup returns CDR1 LGHNT and CDR2 FRNRAP. V was cut by 6 bases and J by 4 bases, with 9 bases left in between. This CDR3 comprises 12 residues. CDR3 region: CASGLRIETQYF. CDR3 nucleotides: TGTGCTAGTGGCCTAAGAATAGAGACCCAGTACTTC.

The V gene is TRBV5-1, the J gene TRBJ2-3; TRBD2 matches at 9 bases. The junction had 3 bases not matched to a gene; V was cut back by 4 bases and J by 6 bases. CDR1 and CDR2 from the germline V gene are SGHRS and YFSETQ. CDR3 size: 13 residues. CDR3 nucleotides: TGCGCCAGCAGCCCGGGACTAGCTGATACGCAGTATTTT. Translation: CASSPGLADTQYF.

The chain is built from TRBV5-1 and TRBJ2-7, with 9 bases identical to TRBD1. Germline CDR1 is SGHRS and CDR2 is YFSETQ. Losses at the gene ends were 4 bases for V and 12 bases for J; bases not matched to a gene: 11. CDR3 length: 13 residues. The CDR3 nucleotides read TGCGCCAGCAGCCATACAGGGGGCGGAAAGTGGTACTTC. This codes for CASSHTGGGKWYF.

The chain carries TRBV2 and TRBJ2-5; D may be TRBD2 (6 bases). Germline V gene lookup returns CDR1 SNHLY and CDR2 FYNNEI. The germline V and J ends were trimmed by 5 bases and 1 base, with 17 bases remaining between them. The CDR3 runs to 16 residues. The CDR3 nucleotides are TGTGCCAGCAGTCCTGGGGGGTTGGGGTTCCAAGAGACCCAGTACTTC. Protein: CASSPGGLGFQETQYF.

This clone was detected only a few times. The genes are TRBV10-3 and TRBJ1-2; the D gene is possibly TRBD1 (6 bases). Trimming took 3 bases from V and 4 from J, leaving 12 bases between them. Per germline, CDR1 ENHRY and CDR2 SYGVKD. This CDR3 has 14 residues. The CDR3 loop reads CAISEIQGIYGYTF. Written as DNA, the CDR3 is TGTGCCATCAGTGAAATACAGGGAATCTATGGCTACACCTTC.

V and J are TRBV7-6 and TRBJ2-5; 8 bases are shared with TRBD2. Per germline, CDR1 SGHVS and CDR2 FNYEAQ. V lost 3 bases and J lost 3; bases outside the gene matches: 9. This CDR3 comprises 16 residues. CDR3 in DNA: TGTGCCAGCAGCTTTGGACTAGCAGGGGACAAAGAGACCCAGTACTTC. Amino acids: CASSFGLAGDKETQYF. Combining the CDR3 with reference TRBV7-6 and TRBJ2-5 gives the whole variable domain GAGVSQSPRYKVTKRGQDVALRCDPISGHVSLYWYRQALGQGPEFLTYFNYEAQQDKSGLPNDRFSAERPEGSISTLTIQRTEQRDSAMYRCASSFGLAGDKETQYFGPGTRLLVL.

J is TRBJ1-1 and V is TRBV29-1; tentatively, D is TRBD1 (5 bases). Germline loops: CDR1 SQVTM, CDR2 ANQGSEA. This CDR3 is built from 14 residues. V was shortened by 4 bases and J by 4 bases, with 16 bases between the two germline ends. This CDR3 reads CSVGGVWDSTEAFF. CDR3 in DNA: TGCAGCGTTGGGGGGGTTTGGGATAGCACTGAAGCTTTCTTT.

The V gene is TRBV19, the J gene TRBJ1-2, with D possibly matching TRBD1 (6 bases). Between the trimmed V and J ends, which lost 4 bases and 0 bases, there was a span of 9 bases. The germline gives CDR1 LNHDA, CDR2 SQIVND (reference sequence). The CDR3 length is 14 residues. In DNA form, the CDR3 reads TGTGCCAGTAGTAGCCGGGACACTAACTATGGCTACACCTTC. It is translated as CASSSRDTNYGYTF.

V is TRBV5-1 and J is TRBJ2-2; D not resolved. The CDR3 covers 14 residues. V shed 5 bases and J shed 0 bases, with 8 bases lying between them. The germline gives CDR1 SGHRS, CDR2 YFSETQ. In DNA form, the CDR3 reads TGCGCCAGCAGACCTCTACCGAACACCGGGGAGCTGTTTTTT. It codes for CASRPLPNTGELFF.

The chain is built from TRBV9 and TRBJ2-7, with a weak D call TRBD2 (6 bases). The germline CDR1 and CDR2 sequences are SGDLS and YYNGEE. The CDR3 runs to 15 residues. Trimming left V 2 bases short and J 0 bases short, with 12 bases between. The CDR3 DNA reads as TGTGCCAGCAGCGTTCATAGCGGCCCCTCCTACGAGCAGTACTTC. As protein: CASSVHSGPSYEQYF. Full variable domain (missing parts from reference TRBV9 and TRBJ2-7): DSGVTQTPKHLITATGQRVTLRCSPRSGDLSVYWYQQSLDQGLQFLIQYYNGEERAKGNILERFSAQQFPDLHSELNLSSLELGDSALYFCASSVHSGPSYEQYFGPGTRLTVT.

The chain carries TRBV27 and TRBJ1-5, with TRBD1 matching over 7 bases. The CDR3 has 15 amino acids. V gave up 3 bases and J gave up 5 bases; unmatched junction bases: 7. Germline V lookup: CDR1 MNHEY, CDR2 SMNVEV (reference sequence). CDR3 loop: CASSLGDRADQPQHF. CDR3 DNA sequence: TGTGCCAGCAGTTTGGGTGACAGGGCGGATCAGCCCCAGCATTTT.

This clone has only a few counts. The V and J genes are TRBV2 and TRBJ1-6; 7 bases match TRBD1. Germline lookup yields CDR1 SNHLY and CDR2 FYNNEI. This CDR3 contains 14 residues. The V gene end was trimmed by 6 bases and the J gene end by 9 bases; junction bases not matched to a gene: 8. For the CDR3, the DNA is TGTGCCAGCAGGGAGGGGGCGAGGAGTTCACCCCTCCACTTT. It specifies CASREGARSSPLHF.